The rows below give T cell receptor beta chains drawn from one sample of a study of T cell responses to AZD1222 COVID-19 vaccine. The repertoire was sequenced with immunoSEQ multiplex PCR; TCRdb's copy has only in-frame clones and lacks some. The sample records roughly 65,000 clones, 88% being singletons. Sequenced here: peripheral blood, sampled on day 0 of AZD1222 vaccination. The receptors originated from an adult in good health. Both conserved end residues are part of each CDR3. A D gene is named only where the DNA matches it firmly. Part of the rows lack a size; the others show once, few, many or a class for expanded clones.

cdr3_aa: CASSDSGGSTDTQYF
cdr3_nt: TGTGCCAGCAGTGACTCGGGGGGAAGCACAGATACGCAGTATTTT
j_call: TRBJ2-3
d_call: NA
clone_size: NA
v_call: TRBV6-4

cdr3_aa: CASSLTGTGGGNIQYF
cdr3_nt: TGCGCCAGCAGCCTTACCGGGACAGGGGGCGGGAACATTCAGTACTTC
j_call: TRBJ2-4
d_call: TRBD1
clone_size: NA
v_call: TRBV5-1

cdr3_aa: CASSYEGQIGTGELFF
cdr3_nt: TGTGCCAGCAGTTACGAGGGACAGATTGGGACCGGGGAGCTGTTTTTT
j_call: TRBJ2-2
d_call: TRBD1
clone_size: NA
v_call: TRBV6-5

cdr3_aa: CASSLGMTGTMNTEAFF
cdr3_nt: TGTGCCAGCAGCTTAGGGATGACAGGGACCATGAACACTGAAGCTTTCTTT
j_call: TRBJ1-1
d_call: TRBD1
clone_size: NA
v_call: TRBV7-9

cdr3_aa: CASSYPRDSRNYDYTF
cdr3_nt: TGTGCCAGCAGTTACCCCCGGGACTCCCGTAACTATGACTACACCTTC
j_call: TRBJ1-2
d_call: NA
clone_size: NA
v_call: TRBV6-6

cdr3_aa: CASSEWIRGSNTEAFF
cdr3_nt: TGTGCCAGCAGTGAATGGATTAGGGGGTCGAACACTGAAGCTTTCTTT
j_call: TRBJ1-1
d_call: NA
clone_size: NA
v_call: TRBV6-1

cdr3_aa: CASSQERWGRYEQYF
cdr3_nt: TGTGCCAGCAGCCAAGAAAGGTGGGGGCGGTACGAGCAGTACTTC
j_call: TRBJ2-7
d_call: NA
clone_size: NA
v_call: TRBV14

cdr3_aa: CASSELAGGYNEQFF
cdr3_nt: TGTGCCAGCAGTGAACTAGCGGGGGGCTACAATGAGCAGTTCTTC
j_call: TRBJ2-1
d_call: TRBD2
clone_size: NA
v_call: TRBV6-1

cdr3_aa: CASSPRQDSPLHF
cdr3_nt: TGTGCCAGCTCACCACGCCAGGACTCACCCCTCCACTTT
j_call: TRBJ1-6
d_call: NA
clone_size: NA
v_call: TRBV18

cdr3_aa: CASSLQGLSSGEQYF
cdr3_nt: TGTGCCAGCAGCCTCCAGGGTCTATCCTCGGGGGAGCAGTACTTC
j_call: TRBJ2-7
d_call: NA
clone_size: NA
v_call: TRBV7-2

cdr3_aa: CARKWAPKHHEQYF
cdr3_nt: TGTGCCAGAAAATGGGCCCCCAAGCACCACGAGCAGTACTTC
j_call: TRBJ2-7
d_call: NA
clone_size: NA
v_call: TRBV5-3

cdr3_aa: CATDLTGDTEAFF
cdr3_nt: TGTGCCACCGACTTGACAGGGGACACTGAAGCTTTCTTT
j_call: TRBJ1-1
d_call: TRBD1
clone_size: NA
v_call: TRBV24-1

cdr3_aa: CASSLARTGIGELFF
cdr3_nt: TGTGCCAGCAGCTTAGCGAGGACCGGTATCGGGGAGCTGTTTTTT
j_call: TRBJ2-2
d_call: NA
clone_size: NA
v_call: TRBV11-2

cdr3_aa: CASTTGPYNEQFF
cdr3_nt: TGTGCCAGTACGACAGGGCCCTACAATGAGCAGTTCTTC
j_call: TRBJ2-1
d_call: TRBD1
clone_size: NA
v_call: TRBV19

cdr3_aa: CSVDFGLHEQFF
cdr3_nt: TGCAGCGTTGATTTCGGCCTCCATGAGCAGTTCTTC
j_call: TRBJ2-1
d_call: NA
clone_size: NA
v_call: TRBV29-1

cdr3_aa: CASSLSAGLSYEQFF
cdr3_nt: TGTGCCAGCAGCTTGTCGGCGGGATTATCCTATGAGCAGTTCTTC
j_call: TRBJ2-1
d_call: NA
clone_size: NA
v_call: TRBV5-5

cdr3_aa: CASSLGGDRVEYEQYF
cdr3_nt: TGTGCCAGCAGCTTAGGTGGGGACAGGGTGGAGTACGAGCAGTACTTC
j_call: TRBJ2-7
d_call: TRBD1
clone_size: few
v_call: TRBV13

cdr3_aa: CSANDRGSYNSPLHF
cdr3_nt: TGCAGTGCTAATGACAGGGGTTCGTATAATTCACCCCTCCACTTT
j_call: TRBJ1-6
d_call: TRBD1
clone_size: NA
v_call: TRBV20-1

cdr3_aa: CASSPRDTQYF
cdr3_nt: TGTGCCAGCAGCCCTAGGGATACGCAGTATTTT
j_call: TRBJ2-3
d_call: NA
clone_size: NA
v_call: TRBV5-8

cdr3_aa: CASRQNNEQFF
cdr3_nt: TGTGCCAGCAGGCAGAACAATGAGCAGTTCTTC
j_call: TRBJ2-1
d_call: NA
clone_size: NA
v_call: TRBV2

cdr3_aa: CASSFGTVYGYTF
cdr3_nt: TGTGCCAGCAGTTTCGGGACAGTCTATGGCTACACCTTC
j_call: TRBJ1-2
d_call: TRBD1
clone_size: NA
v_call: TRBV6-2/TRBV6-3

cdr3_aa: CASSPSPEKLFF
cdr3_nt: TGTGCCAGCAGCCCGTCTCCAGAAAAACTGTTTTTT
j_call: TRBJ1-4
d_call: NA
clone_size: NA
v_call: TRBV7-2

cdr3_aa: CASSKTGTSLETQYF
cdr3_nt: TGTGCCAGCAGTAAAACCGGGACTAGCTTAGAGACCCAGTACTTC
j_call: TRBJ2-5
d_call: TRBD2
clone_size: NA
v_call: TRBV28

cdr3_aa: CASSEGDRGRSPLHF
cdr3_nt: TGTGCCAGCAGTGAGGGGGACAGGGGGCGATCACCCCTCCACTTT
j_call: TRBJ1-6
d_call: TRBD1
clone_size: NA
v_call: TRBV2

cdr3_aa: CASRIGLAGSYNEQFF
cdr3_nt: TGCGCCAGCAGGATCGGGCTAGCGGGATCCTACAATGAGCAGTTCTTC
j_call: TRBJ2-1
d_call: TRBD2
clone_size: NA
v_call: TRBV5-1

cdr3_aa: CASSPDMLNTEAFF
cdr3_nt: TGCGCCAGCTCCCCGGACATGCTGAACACTGAAGCTTTCTTT
j_call: TRBJ1-1
d_call: NA
clone_size: NA
v_call: TRBV23-1

cdr3_aa: CASSRDRGRDPPGNTIYF
cdr3_nt: TGTGCCAGCAGCCGCGACAGGGGGCGCGATCCTCCTGGAAACACCATATATTTT
j_call: TRBJ1-3
d_call: TRBD1
clone_size: NA
v_call: TRBV7-9

cdr3_aa: CSVAGYRGYNEKLFF
cdr3_nt: TGCAGCGTTGCTGGGTACAGGGGGTATAATGAAAAACTGTTTTTT
j_call: TRBJ1-4
d_call: TRBD1
clone_size: NA
v_call: TRBV29-1

cdr3_aa: CASSISGIDEQYF
cdr3_nt: TGTGCCAGCAGCATTAGCGGGATAGACGAGCAGTACTTC
j_call: TRBJ2-7
d_call: TRBD2
clone_size: NA
v_call: TRBV7-9

cdr3_aa: CASSTDRGNEKLFF
cdr3_nt: TGCGCCAGCAGTACTGACAGGGGTAACGAAAAACTGTTTTTT
j_call: TRBJ1-4
d_call: TRBD1
clone_size: NA
v_call: TRBV10-2

cdr3_aa: CASSLAGGGLAGSGQFF
cdr3_nt: TGTGCCAGCAGCTTAGCGGGCGGCGGACTAGCGGGTTCGGGGCAGTTCTTC
j_call: TRBJ2-1
d_call: TRBD2
clone_size: NA
v_call: TRBV7-2

cdr3_aa: CASSQDTRGGRGTGELFF
cdr3_nt: TGCGCCAGCAGCCAAGATACGAGGGGCGGGAGGGGCACCGGGGAGCTGTTTTTT
j_call: TRBJ2-2
d_call: TRBD2
clone_size: NA
v_call: TRBV4-3

cdr3_aa: CASSSLSGRSDTQYF
cdr3_nt: TGTGCCAGCAGTTCCCTTAGCGGGAGATCAGATACGCAGTATTTT
j_call: TRBJ2-3
d_call: TRBD2
clone_size: NA
v_call: TRBV28

cdr3_aa: CASSYETGSGTGELFF
cdr3_nt: TGTGCCAGCAGCTACGAGACGGGATCGGGCACCGGGGAGCTGTTTTTT
j_call: TRBJ2-2
d_call: NA
clone_size: few
v_call: TRBV5-6

cdr3_aa: CASSAPGTSPPNEQFF
cdr3_nt: TGTGCCAGCAGTGCCCCCGGGACTAGCCCTCCAAATGAGCAGTTCTTC
j_call: TRBJ2-1
d_call: TRBD2
clone_size: NA
v_call: TRBV25-1

cdr3_aa: CASSLLGTEAFF
cdr3_nt: TGTGCCAGCAGCTTGTTGGGGACTGAAGCTTTCTTT
j_call: TRBJ1-1
d_call: NA
clone_size: NA
v_call: TRBV7-8